This T cell receptor (beta chain) was sequenced during a study of blood T cell repertoires in COVID-19. This clone has more than one count but fewer than ten. The germline gives CDR1 SGHRS, CDR2 YFSETQ. Trimming removed 1 base at V and 7 bases at J, with 9 bases between. This CDR3 region has 14 residues. Data came from immunoSEQ multiplex PCR; TCRdb stores just in-frame clones and leaves some out. The sample consists of about 270,000 clones, roughly 88% of them appearing once. The sequence came from a woman aged 70 to 79 with acute or convalescent COVID-19. The source material was peripheral blood. The V call is TRBV5-1, the J call TRBJ1-6, with D perhaps matching TRBD1 (6 bases). CDR3 amino acids: CASSLSDRNSPLHF. As DNA, the CDR3 is TGCGCCAGCAGCTTGTCCGACAGGAATTCACCCCTCCACTTT. Based on the CDR3 plus reference TRBV5-1 and TRBJ1-6, the full variable domain is KAGVTQTPRYLIKTRGQQVTLSCSPISGHRSVSWYQQTPGQGLQFLFEYFSETQRNKGNFPGRFSGRQFSNSRSEMNVSTLELGDSALYLCASSLSDRNSPLHFGNGTRLTVT.